The rows below give T cell receptor beta chains drawn from one sample of a study of blood T cells in healthy people across ages. TCRdb reprocessed the 5' RACE reads via MiXCR and lists one record per CDR3 protein. Of about 290,000 distinct CDR3 sequences listed, 25% to 30% are singletons. The sequenced material came from blood. The origin of the receptors is a woman in her 70s in good health. CDR3s include the opening cysteine and the closing phenylalanine or tryptophan. D genes are given only for firm matches. Expanded clones are given a class, and other clones once, few, many or no size at all.

DNA: TGTGCCAGCAGCCTTAACAGATTCACAGATACGCAGTATTTT
CDR3: CASSLNRFTDTQYF
D: NA
V: TRBV14
size: NA
J: TRBJ2-3

DNA: TGTGCCAGCACCCACGGGGAGACCCAGTACTTC
CDR3: CASTHGETQYF
D: NA
V: TRBV6-2/TRBV6-3
size: few
J: TRBJ2-5

DNA: TGTGCCAGCAGCTTAGAAGGGAGATATGGCTACACCTTC
CDR3: CASSLEGRYGYTF
D: NA
V: TRBV7-9
size: many
J: TRBJ1-2

DNA: TGTGCCACCAGCAGACACGGTAACAGGGTCGATCAGTTCTTC
CDR3: CATSRHGNRVDQFF
D: NA
V: TRBV15
size: NA
J: TRBJ2-1

DNA: TGCGCCAGCAGCTTGTCGGGGACCCCTACCTACGAGCAGTACTTC
CDR3: CASSLSGTPTYEQYF
D: NA
V: TRBV5-1
size: many
J: TRBJ2-7

DNA: TGTGCCAGCAGTTACGTGTCGGGAGAAGAGACCCAGTACTTC
CDR3: CASSYVSGEETQYF
D: NA
V: TRBV6-2/TRBV6-3
size: few
J: TRBJ2-5

DNA: TGTGCCAGCAGCGCCAAAGCAGGGCTCGGGGCCAACGTCCCGACTTTC
CDR3: CASSAKAGLGANVPTF
D: NA
V: TRBV7-3
size: few
J: TRBJ2-6

DNA: TGCAGCGTTGACCAGGGGAGCACAGATACGCAGTATTTT
CDR3: CSVDQGSTDTQYF
D: NA
V: TRBV29-1
size: few
J: TRBJ2-3

DNA: TGCAGCGCCCTCTCCGGACTAGCGGGCCGATACGAGCAGTACTTC
CDR3: CSALSGLAGRYEQYF
D: TRBD2
V: TRBV29-1
size: few
J: TRBJ2-7

DNA: TGTGCCAGCAGTGAAGAGTCGGTGGTCGGGACGTACGAGCAGTACTTC
CDR3: CASSEESVVGTYEQYF
D: NA
V: TRBV6-1
size: NA
J: TRBJ2-7

DNA: TGTGCCAGCAGTCGGACCGGGCAGACCCAGTACTTC
CDR3: CASSRTGQTQYF
D: NA
V: TRBV28
size: few
J: TRBJ2-5

DNA: TGTGCCAGCAGAGGACAGTCTGGAGAGCAGTACTTC
CDR3: CASRGQSGEQYF
D: NA
V: TRBV9
size: NA
J: TRBJ2-7

DNA: TGTGCCAGCAGCTTCGACAGGGTTGGGAACACCATATATTTT
CDR3: CASSFDRVGNTIYF
D: TRBD1
V: TRBV13
size: NA
J: TRBJ1-3

DNA: TGTGCCAGCAGCCGGGACATCGGGTATGGCAATCTGCCCCAGCATTTT
CDR3: CASSRDIGYGNLPQHF
D: NA
V: TRBV16
size: NA
J: TRBJ1-5

DNA: TGTGCCAGCAGCCCCGGACCCGAAACAGCGTACGAGCAGTACTTC
CDR3: CASSPGPETAYEQYF
D: NA
V: TRBV7-2
size: NA
J: TRBJ2-7

DNA: TGTGCCACCAGTCCCGCGGACGGCTCCTATGGCTACACCTTC
CDR3: CATSPADGSYGYTF
D: NA
V: TRBV24-1
size: few
J: TRBJ1-2

DNA: TGTGCCAGCAGCTTAAAGGGACAGGGCTATTCACCCCTCCACTTT
CDR3: CASSLKGQGYSPLHF
D: TRBD1
V: TRBV7-3
size: many
J: TRBJ1-6

DNA: TGTGCCAGCAGCCAAGGGGGGGGTACAACTAATGAAAAACTGTTTTTT
CDR3: CASSQGGGTTNEKLFF
D: NA
V: TRBV4-2
size: few
J: TRBJ1-4

DNA: TGCAGTGCAAATCCTGGTTCAGGGGTCCTTAACGAGCAGTACTTC
CDR3: CSANPGSGVLNEQYF
D: NA
V: TRBV20-1
size: NA
J: TRBJ2-7

DNA: TGTGCCAGCAGCAAGACAGGACAGGAGAACTACAATGAGCAGTTCTTC
CDR3: CASSKTGQENYNEQFF
D: TRBD1
V: TRBV7-2
size: NA
J: TRBJ2-1

DNA: TGCAGCGTTGACAGGGTGGGGGAGACCCAGTACTTC
CDR3: CSVDRVGETQYF
D: NA
V: TRBV29-1
size: many
J: TRBJ2-5

DNA: TGTGCCAGCAGTTTTCAGTTTAGCAATCAGCCCCAGCATTTT
CDR3: CASSFQFSNQPQHF
D: NA
V: TRBV28
size: few
J: TRBJ1-5

DNA: TGCAGCGTTCAGGGGGCTTACGAGCAGTACTTC
CDR3: CSVQGAYEQYF
D: TRBD1
V: TRBV29-1
size: NA
J: TRBJ2-7

DNA: TGTGCCAGCAGTGCCCTCCCCGGAAGGAAAGCAGACGGTACGCAGTATTTT
CDR3: CASSALPGRKADGTQYF
D: NA
V: TRBV25-1
size: NA
J: TRBJ2-3

DNA: TGTGCCAGCAGCCGCCTGGGACTAGCGGAAGCTAGGGGCACAGGTACGCAGTATTTT
CDR3: CASSRLGLAEARGTGTQYF
D: TRBD2
V: TRBV12-3/TRBV12-4
size: NA
J: TRBJ2-3

DNA: TGCAGTGCTAGGGGCGGGGGAAACCAAGAGACCCAGTACTTC
CDR3: CSARGGGNQETQYF
D: TRBD2
V: TRBV20-1
size: NA
J: TRBJ2-5

DNA: TGCAGTGCCGATAACCCCGGGACAGGTCTCGGGACCCAGTACTTC
CDR3: CSADNPGTGLGTQYF
D: TRBD1
V: TRBV20-1
size: many
J: TRBJ2-5

DNA: TGTGCCAGCAGTTTAGTGTCGGCCAGGAGCTACGAGCAGTACTTC
CDR3: CASSLVSARSYEQYF
D: NA
V: TRBV27
size: NA
J: TRBJ2-7

DNA: TGCAGTGCCGGACAGGGGGCCGAGACCCAGTACTTC
CDR3: CSAGQGAETQYF
D: TRBD1
V: TRBV20-1
size: few
J: TRBJ2-5

DNA: TGTGCCAGCAGTTACGCGGGGAGGGAGACCCAGTACTTC
CDR3: CASSYAGRETQYF
D: NA
V: TRBV6-6
size: few
J: TRBJ2-5